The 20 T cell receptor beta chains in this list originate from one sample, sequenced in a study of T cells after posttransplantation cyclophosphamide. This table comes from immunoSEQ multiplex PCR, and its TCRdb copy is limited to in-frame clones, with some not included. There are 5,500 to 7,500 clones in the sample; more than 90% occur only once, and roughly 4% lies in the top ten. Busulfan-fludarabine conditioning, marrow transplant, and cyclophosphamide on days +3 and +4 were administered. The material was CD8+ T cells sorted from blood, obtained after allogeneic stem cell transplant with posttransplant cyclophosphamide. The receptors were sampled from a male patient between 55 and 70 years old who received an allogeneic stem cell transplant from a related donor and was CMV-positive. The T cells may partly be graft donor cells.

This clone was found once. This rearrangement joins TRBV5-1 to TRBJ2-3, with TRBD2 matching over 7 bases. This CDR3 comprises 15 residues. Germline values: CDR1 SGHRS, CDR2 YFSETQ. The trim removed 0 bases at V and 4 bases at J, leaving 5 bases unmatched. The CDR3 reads CASSLGASGSDTQYF. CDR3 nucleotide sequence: TGCGCCAGCAGCTTGGGGGCTAGCGGATCAGATACGCAGTATTTT.

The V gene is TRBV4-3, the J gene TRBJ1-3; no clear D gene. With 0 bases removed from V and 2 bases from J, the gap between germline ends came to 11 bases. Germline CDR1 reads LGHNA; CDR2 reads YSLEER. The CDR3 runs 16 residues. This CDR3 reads CASSQDPGRTGNTIYF. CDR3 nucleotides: TGCGCCAGCAGCCAAGACCCGGGGAGAACTGGAAACACCATATATTTT.

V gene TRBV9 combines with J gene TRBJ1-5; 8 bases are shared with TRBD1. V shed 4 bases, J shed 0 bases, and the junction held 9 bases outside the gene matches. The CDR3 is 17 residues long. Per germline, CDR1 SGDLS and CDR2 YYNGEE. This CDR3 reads CASSSGQGLNSNQPQHF. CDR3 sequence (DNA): TGTGCCAGCAGCTCCGGACAGGGCCTAAATAGCAATCAGCCCCAGCATTTT.

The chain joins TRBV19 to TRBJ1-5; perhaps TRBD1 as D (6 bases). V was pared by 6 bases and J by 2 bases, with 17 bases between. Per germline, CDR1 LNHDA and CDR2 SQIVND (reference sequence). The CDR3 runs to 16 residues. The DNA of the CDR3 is TGTGCCAGTAGGCAGAACCGGGACACCCGCAATCAGCCCCAGCATTTT. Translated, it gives CASRQNRDTRNQPQHF.

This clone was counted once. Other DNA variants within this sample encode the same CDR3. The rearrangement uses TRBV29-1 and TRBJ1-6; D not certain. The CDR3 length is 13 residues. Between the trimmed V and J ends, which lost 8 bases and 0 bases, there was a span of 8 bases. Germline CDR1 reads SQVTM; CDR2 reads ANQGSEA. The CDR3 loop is CSYRSSYNSPLHF. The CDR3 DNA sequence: TGCAGCTACCGGAGCTCCTATAATTCACCCCTCCACTTT.

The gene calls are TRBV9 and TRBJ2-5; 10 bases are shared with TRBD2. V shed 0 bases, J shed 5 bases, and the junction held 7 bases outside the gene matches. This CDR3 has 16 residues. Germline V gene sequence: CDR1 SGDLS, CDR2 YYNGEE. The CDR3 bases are TGTGCCAGCAGCGTAGAGTCGAGCGGGGGGGCCGAGACCCAGTACTTC. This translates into CASSVESSGGAETQYF.

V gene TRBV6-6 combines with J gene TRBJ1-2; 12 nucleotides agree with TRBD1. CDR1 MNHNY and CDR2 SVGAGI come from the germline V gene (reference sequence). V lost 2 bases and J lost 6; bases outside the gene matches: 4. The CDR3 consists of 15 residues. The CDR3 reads CASSYPGTGGDGYTF. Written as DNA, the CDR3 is TGTGCCAGCAGTTACCCCGGGACAGGGGGCGATGGCTACACCTTC.

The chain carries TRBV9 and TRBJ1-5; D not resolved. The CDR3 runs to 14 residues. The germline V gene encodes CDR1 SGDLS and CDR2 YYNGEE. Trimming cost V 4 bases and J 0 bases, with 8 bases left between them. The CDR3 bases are TGTGCCAGCAGCCCCCAGGATAGCAATCAGCCCCAGCATTTT. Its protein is CASSPQDSNQPQHF.

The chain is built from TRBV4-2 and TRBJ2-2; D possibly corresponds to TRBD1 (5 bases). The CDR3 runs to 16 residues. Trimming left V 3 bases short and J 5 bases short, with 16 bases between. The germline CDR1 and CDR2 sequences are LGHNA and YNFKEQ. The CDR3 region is CASSQGRAPLTGELFF. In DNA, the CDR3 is TGTGCCAGCAGCCAGGGCAGGGCCCCCTTGACCGGGGAGCTGTTTTTT.

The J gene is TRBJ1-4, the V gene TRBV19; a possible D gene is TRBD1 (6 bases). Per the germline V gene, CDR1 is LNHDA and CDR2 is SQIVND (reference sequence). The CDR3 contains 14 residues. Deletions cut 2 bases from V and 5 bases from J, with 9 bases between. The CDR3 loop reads CASSIRQGNEKLFF. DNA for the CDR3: TGTGCCAGTAGTATAAGGCAGGGGAATGAAAAACTGTTTTTT.

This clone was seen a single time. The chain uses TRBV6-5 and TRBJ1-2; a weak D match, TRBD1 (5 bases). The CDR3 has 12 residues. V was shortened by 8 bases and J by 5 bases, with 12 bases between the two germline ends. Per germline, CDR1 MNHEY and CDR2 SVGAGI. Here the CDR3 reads CASYRGGYGYTF. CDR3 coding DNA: TGTGCCAGCTATAGGGGAGGGTATGGCTACACCTTC.

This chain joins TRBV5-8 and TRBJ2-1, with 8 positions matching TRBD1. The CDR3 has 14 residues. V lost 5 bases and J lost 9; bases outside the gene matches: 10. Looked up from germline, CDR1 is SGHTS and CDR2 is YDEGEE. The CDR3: CASSLGQGASEQFF. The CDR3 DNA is TGTGCCAGCAGTTTAGGGCAGGGGGCCTCTGAGCAGTTCTTC.

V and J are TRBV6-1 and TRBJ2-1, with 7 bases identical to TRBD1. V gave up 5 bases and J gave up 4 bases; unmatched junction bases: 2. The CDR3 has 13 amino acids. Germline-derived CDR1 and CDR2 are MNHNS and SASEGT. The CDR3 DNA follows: TGTGCCAGCAGTACGGGACAGTACAATGAGCAGTTCTTC. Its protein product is CASSTGQYNEQFF.

CDR3 sequence reads: CASSQGTGVFYGYTF. The CDR3 nucleotides read TGCGCCAGCAGCCAAGGGACAGGGGTGTTCTATGGCTACACCTTC. The rearrangement joins TRBV4-1 to TRBJ1-2; 9 positions match TRBD1. Germline CDR1 MGHRA, CDR2 YSYEKL. This CDR3 has 15 residues. After removal of 1 base from V and 4 bases from J, the junction contained 4 bases not matched to a gene.

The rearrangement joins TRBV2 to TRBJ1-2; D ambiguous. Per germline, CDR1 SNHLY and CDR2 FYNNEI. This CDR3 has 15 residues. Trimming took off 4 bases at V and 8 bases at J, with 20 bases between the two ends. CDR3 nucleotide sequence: TGTGCCAGCAGTGTTGCAGGTCTAATTCCGGGGGGCTACACCTTC. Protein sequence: CASSVAGLIPGGYTF.

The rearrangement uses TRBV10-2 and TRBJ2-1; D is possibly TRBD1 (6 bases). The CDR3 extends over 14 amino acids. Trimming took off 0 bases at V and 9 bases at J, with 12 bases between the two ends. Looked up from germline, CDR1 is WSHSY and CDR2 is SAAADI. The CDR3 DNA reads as TGCGCCAGCAGTGAGTCCCTCGGACAGCCTGAGCAGTTCTTC. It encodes CASSESLGQPEQFF.

The DNA of the CDR3 is TGTGCCTCCTCAGGTGGGCGGACAGAGCAGTACTTC. As protein: CASSGGRTEQYF. The V gene is TRBV19, the J gene TRBJ2-7; perhaps TRBD1 as D (5 bases). There are 12 residues in the CDR3. Germline CDR1 is LNHDA and CDR2 is SQIVND (reference sequence). Trimming cost V 11 bases and J 7 bases, with 18 bases left between them.

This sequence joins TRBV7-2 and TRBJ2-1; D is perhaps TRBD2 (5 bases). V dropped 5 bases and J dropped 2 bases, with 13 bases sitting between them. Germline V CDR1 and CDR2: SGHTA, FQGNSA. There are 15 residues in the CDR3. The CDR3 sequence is CASSAGSGAYNEQFF. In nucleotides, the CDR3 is TGTGCCAGCAGCGCGGGTTCTGGGGCCTACAATGAGCAGTTCTTC.

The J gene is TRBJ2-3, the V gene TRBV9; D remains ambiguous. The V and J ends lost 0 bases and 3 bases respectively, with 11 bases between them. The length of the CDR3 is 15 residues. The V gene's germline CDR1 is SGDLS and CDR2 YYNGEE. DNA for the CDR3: TGTGCCAGCAGCGTAGAGAGTTTTTTGACAGATACGCAGTATTTT. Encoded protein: CASSVESFLTDTQYF. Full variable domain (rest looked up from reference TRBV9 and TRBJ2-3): DSGVTQTPKHLITATGQRVTLRCSPRSGDLSVYWYQQSLDQGLQFLIQYYNGEERAKGNILERFSAQQFPDLHSELNLSSLELGDSALYFCASSVESFLTDTQYFGPGTRLTVL.

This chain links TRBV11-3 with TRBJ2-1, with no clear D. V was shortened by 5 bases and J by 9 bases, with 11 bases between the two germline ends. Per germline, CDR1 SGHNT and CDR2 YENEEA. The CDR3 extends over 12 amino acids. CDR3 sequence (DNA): TGTGCCAGCAGCCCCGACTCCGGTGAGCAGTTCTTC. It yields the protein CASSPDSGEQFF.